The 7 T cell receptor beta chains in this list originate from one sample, sequenced in a study of T-cell reconstitution after alpha-beta-depleted transplantation in children. Library preparation (for TCRbeta) was performed with unique molecular identifiers. TCRdb recomputed calls from the PCR reads with MiXCR, one row per CDR3 protein. Among around 580,000 distinct CDR3 sequences listed, 25% to 30% were seen once. The source material was PBMCs, sampled before TCRalphabeta/CD19-depleted stem cell transplant. These receptors were collected from a boy in the first two years of life with Wiskott-Aldrich syndrome, due to receive a stem cell transplant.

This chain joins TRBV28 and TRBJ2-7; TRBD2 matches at 7 bases. The CDR3 consists of 12 residues. Germline lookup yields CDR1 MDHEN and CDR2 SYDVKM. V gave up 5 bases and J gave up 7 bases; unmatched junction bases: 5. This CDR3 reads CASSPIGREQYF. CDR3 DNA sequence: TGTGCCAGCAGTCCAATCGGGAGGGAGCAGTACTTC.

The CDR3 region is CSAHPGLADYNEQFF. In DNA form, the CDR3 reads TGCAGTGCTCACCCGGGACTAGCGGACTACAATGAGCAGTTCTTC. The genes are TRBV20-1 and TRBJ2-1, with 11 bases fitting TRBD2. Germline V CDR1 and CDR2: DFQATT, SNEGSKA (reference sequence). This CDR3 comprises 15 residues. The V gene end was trimmed by 5 bases and the J gene end by 3 bases; junction bases not matched to a gene: 6.

The sample holds a few counts of this clonotype. The J gene is TRBJ1-3, the V gene TRBV5-1, with 7 bases that match TRBD1. The V and J ends lost 4 bases and 0 bases, in that order; junction bases with no gene match: 7. The germline CDR1 and CDR2 sequences are SGHRS and YFSETQ. CDR3 length: 16 residues. The CDR3 DNA sequence: TGCGCCAGCAGCGTAGGGACAGCAGACTCTGGAAACACCATATATTTT. Translated: CASSVGTADSGNTIYF.

This clonotype was counted between two and nine times. CDR3 sequence reads: CSVEQGRDTEAFF. The CDR3 nucleotides are TGCAGCGTTGAACAAGGGAGGGACACTGAAGCTTTCTTT. The chain carries TRBV29-1 and TRBJ1-1; D is ambiguous. This CDR3 has 13 residues. Trimming removed 2 bases from V and 3 bases from J, with 10 bases in between. CDR1 SQVTM and CDR2 ANQGSEA come from the germline V gene.

This clonotype was detected a few times. This rearrangement joins TRBV5-6 to TRBJ1-3, with D hard to call. V dropped 2 bases and J dropped 1 base, with 7 bases sitting between them. The germline gives CDR1 SGHDT, CDR2 YYEEEE. CDR3 length: 14 amino acids. CDR3 sequence (DNA): TGTGCCAGCAGCTTTACATATTCTGGAAACACCATATATTTT. It yields the protein CASSFTYSGNTIYF.

This clonotype has only a few counts. This chain joins TRBV20-1 and TRBJ2-7; 9 bases are a match to TRBD1. Germline CDR1 and CDR2: DFQATT and SNEGSKA (reference sequence). Trimming removed 1 base from V and 2 bases from J; junction bases left unmatched: 0. CDR3 length equals 13 residues. CDR3 region: CSARGDRAYEQYF. CDR3 nucleotide sequence: TGCAGTGCTAGAGGGGACAGGGCCTACGAGCAGTACTTC.

This clonotype was picked up a small number of times. The chain combines TRBV11-2 with TRBJ2-7; TRBD2 matches at 13 bases. Per germline, CDR1 SGHAT and CDR2 FQNNGV. The CDR3 runs to 20 residues. The junction had 12 bases not matched to a gene; V was cut back by 0 bases and J by 1 base. CDR3 residues: CASSLDSLAGGPVRSYEQYF. Written as DNA, the CDR3 is TGTGCCAGCAGCTTAGATTCACTAGCGGGAGGGCCAGTAAGGTCCTACGAGCAGTACTTC.